Following are 9 T cell receptor beta chains from one sample sequenced in a study of cytomegalovirus exposure and HLA in healthy donors. Clones were read by immunoSEQ multiplex PCR, and TCRdb kept only the in-frame ones, dropping some. Among hundreds of thousands of clones listed, around 86% were seen once. The specimen was PBMCs. These receptors were taken from a woman aged 18-30 years in good health and CMV-seropositive.

The rearrangement uses TRBV4-1 and TRBJ2-3; D remains ambiguous. V was pared by 0 bases and J by 14 bases, with 12 bases between. The germline CDR1 and CDR2 sequences are MGHRA and YSYEKL. This CDR3 is built from 12 residues. CDR3 protein: CASSQDALSRYF. In DNA form, the CDR3 reads TGCGCCAGCAGCCAAGATGCCCTTTCGAGGTATTTT.

This clone was recorded once. The chain is built from TRBV6-5 and TRBJ2-1; 12 bases are a match to TRBD2. This CDR3 comprises 14 residues. The trim removed 2 bases at V and 10 bases at J, leaving 3 bases unmatched. Looked up from germline, CDR1 is MNHEY and CDR2 is SVGAGI. The CDR3 here is CASSYGTSGREQFF. CDR3 bases: TGTGCCAGCAGTTACGGGACTAGCGGGCGCGAGCAGTTCTTC.

The chain couples TRBV6-5 to TRBJ1-4; D remains unclear. Germline-derived CDR1 and CDR2 are MNHEY and SVGAGI. V dropped 2 bases and J dropped 11 bases, with 12 bases sitting between them. The CDR3 totals 13 residues. As DNA, the CDR3 is TGTGCCAGCAGTTACATGGGCACCGGCAAACTGTTTTTT. Its translation is CASSYMGTGKLFF.

This chain connects TRBV7-2 to TRBJ2-5; 10 bases agree with TRBD2. This CDR3 has 16 amino acids. V was clipped by 1 base and J by 4 bases; unmatched bases: 6. Germline V gene lookup returns CDR1 SGHTA and CDR2 FQGNSA. This chain's CDR3 is CASSLVGLAGVETQYF. In DNA form, the CDR3 reads TGTGCCAGCAGCTTAGTTGGTCTAGCGGGAGTAGAGACCCAGTACTTC.

Only a few counts were recorded for this clone. The chain has TRBV25-1 and TRBJ2-7; tentatively, D is TRBD1 (6 bases). The CDR3 runs 13 residues. Germline V gives CDR1 MGHDK, CDR2 SYGVNS. V dropped 3 bases and J dropped 4 bases, with 10 bases sitting between them. The CDR3 loop is CASSENRAYEQYF. The CDR3 DNA reads as TGTGCCAGCAGTGAGAACAGGGCGTACGAGCAGTACTTC.

The genes are TRBV30 and TRBJ2-3, with 10 bases that match TRBD2. The CDR3 is made up of 14 amino acids. The V gene end was trimmed by 6 bases and the J gene end by 6 bases; junction bases not matched to a gene: 9. Germline loops: CDR1 GTSNPN, CDR2 SVGIG (reference sequence). The CDR3 loop reads CACTSGVTGDTQYF. The DNA for the CDR3 is TGTGCCTGCACTAGCGGGGTTACGGGCGATACGCAGTATTTT.

The chain is built from TRBV5-1 and TRBJ2-1; unclear D gene. Trimming shortened V by 0 bases and J by 4 bases, and 11 bases separated the two germline ends. The CDR3 has 15 amino acids. Germline V gives CDR1 SGHRS, CDR2 YFSETQ. DNA for the CDR3: TGCGCCAGCAGCTTGGCAGTGGGCCCGTACAATGAGCAGTTCTTC. It specifies CASSLAVGPYNEQFF.

CDR3 loop: CSVGAEQFF. In nucleotides, the CDR3 is TGCAGCGTTGGGGCGGAGCAGTTCTTC. The J gene is TRBJ2-1, the V gene TRBV29-1; no clear D. From germline, CDR1 is SQVTM and CDR2 ANQGSEA. The CDR3 has 9 residues. Trimming took off 4 bases at V and 10 bases at J, with 5 bases between the two ends.

The V call is TRBV5-1, the J call TRBJ1-1; the D is unclear. Trimming cost V 7 bases and J 1 base, with 5 bases left between them. The CDR3 runs 11 residues. Germline V gives CDR1 SGHRS, CDR2 YFSETQ. The CDR3 coding sequence is TGCGCCAGCTTTCAGAACACTGAAGCTTTCTTT. Its protein product is CASFQNTEAFF. Looking up the rest from reference TRBV5-1 and TRBJ1-1 gives the full variable domain: KAGVTQTPRYLIKTRGQQVTLSCSPISGHRSVSWYQQTPGQGLQFLFEYFSETQRNKGNFPGRFSGRQFSNSRSEMNVSTLELGDSALYLCASFQNTEAFFGQGTRLTVV.